The 22 T cell receptor beta chains below all came from one sample that was sequenced in a study of blood T cells in healthy people across ages. Primers used in a second PCR of about 6 to 12 cycles were a sample-barcoded 5' primer and a J-beta primer mix. TCRdb reanalysed the 5' RACE reads using MiXCR and keeps one entry per CDR3 protein. The top ten hold 30% to 40% of the sample, which has some 640,000 distinct CDR3 sequences, over 45% seen once. The sample consisted of blood. The receptors originated from an older woman in good health.

This clonotype appeared many times. The J gene is TRBJ2-1, the V gene TRBV7-9, with a weak D call TRBD2 (5 bases). From germline, CDR1 is SEHNR and CDR2 FQNEAQ (reference sequence). Trimming took 4 bases from V and 7 from J, leaving 8 bases between them. CDR3 size: 12 residues. The CDR3 DNA sequence: TGTGCCAGCAGCTCGACGGGAAATGAGCAGTTCTTC. This translates into CASSSTGNEQFF. The whole variable domain, filled in from reference TRBV7-9 and TRBJ2-1, reads DTGVSQNPRHKITKRGQNVTFRCDPISEHNRLYWYRQTLGQGPEFLTYFQNEAQLEKSRLLSDRFSAERPKGSFSTLEIQRTEQGDSAMYLCASSSTGNEQFFGPGTRLTVL.

This clonotype appeared many times. The chain couples TRBV7-3 to TRBJ2-3; either TRBD1 or TRBD2 may fit D (5 bases each). The V and J ends lost 5 bases and 6 bases respectively, with 18 bases between them. This CDR3 spans 15 amino acids. Germline CDR1 is SGHTA and CDR2 is FQGTGA. In DNA, the CDR3 is TGTGCCAGCAGCCAATCCCCTGGGGACCTTGATACGCAGTATTTT. Translation: CASSQSPGDLDTQYF.

CDR3 in DNA: TGCAGCTACACTAAGGGTTTTGATGGCTACACCTTC. This sequence encodes CSYTKGFDGYTF. The rearrangement links TRBV29-1 to TRBJ1-2; D is undetermined. V gave up 8 bases and J gave up 6 bases, with 16 bases separating them. Germline CDR1 and CDR2: SQVTM and ANQGSEA. The CDR3 has 12 residues.

In this sample, this clonotype turned up once. The chain carries TRBV3-1 and TRBJ1-2; D is possibly TRBD1 (6 bases). Trimming removed 0 bases at V and 8 bases at J, with 19 bases between. The germline V gene encodes CDR1 LGHDT and CDR2 YNNKEL (reference sequence). The CDR3 consists of 16 residues. In nucleotides, the CDR3 is TGTGCCAGCAGCCAAGATCTGAATGGGGGGCTCGGGGGCTACACCTTC. As protein: CASSQDLNGGLGGYTF.

This chain uses TRBV11-2 with TRBJ1-1; D might be TRBD1 (5 bases). CDR1 and CDR2 (germline): SGHAT, FQNNGV. This CDR3 has 15 residues. Trimming cost V 1 base and J 4 bases, with 13 bases left between them. The CDR3 sequence: CASSLVASRATEAFF. CDR3 DNA: TGTGCCAGCAGCTTAGTGGCCAGCAGGGCCACTGAAGCTTTCTTT.

The V call is TRBV28, the J call TRBJ1-2; 8 nucleotides line up with TRBD1. Germline V gene sequence: CDR1 MDHEN, CDR2 SYDVKM. V lost 5 bases, J lost 6 bases, and 8 bases stayed unmatched. This CDR3 has 14 amino acids. The CDR3 sequence: CASSPTDRVHGYTF. CDR3 DNA: TGTGCCAGCAGTCCAACGGACAGGGTCCATGGCTACACCTTC.

This clonotype was observed a few times. The rearrangement joins TRBV3-1 to TRBJ2-2, with D maybe TRBD2 (7 bases). Germline V gene data show CDR1 as LGHDT and CDR2 as YNNKEL (reference sequence). This CDR3 spans 15 amino acids. Trimming removed 4 bases at V and 4 bases at J, with 13 bases between. CDR3: CASSLRGAGTGELFF. CDR3 sequence (DNA): TGTGCCAGCAGCCTACGGGGGGCAGGCACCGGGGAGCTGTTTTTT.

As to this clonotype: Possible read error: a much larger clone is one base away. The CDR3 protein is CASSLELDEQYF. In DNA form, the CDR3 reads TGTGCCAGCAGCTTGGAGCTAGACGAGCAGTACTTC. The chain recombines TRBV5-6 with TRBJ2-7; D unclear. From germline, CDR1 is SGHDT and CDR2 YYEEEE. Trimming stripped 0 bases from V and 5 bases from J, with 6 bases between. The CDR3 contains 12 residues.

This chain uses TRBV11-2 with TRBJ2-3, with TRBD1 identical over 7 bases. With 5 bases clipped from V and 6 bases from J, the junction kept 5 bases outside the gene matches. The CDR3 runs 13 residues. The V gene's germline CDR1 is SGHAT and CDR2 FQNNGV. This CDR3 reads CASSADRVDTQYF. CDR3 bases: TGTGCCAGCAGCGCCGACAGGGTTGATACGCAGTATTTT.

This clonotype was detected a few times. In DNA form, the CDR3 reads TGTGCCAGCAGCACTCGACAGTATGGCTACACCTTC. Its protein is CASSTRQYGYTF. The V gene is TRBV7-2, the J gene TRBJ1-2, with a weak D call TRBD1 (5 bases). The length of the CDR3 is 12 residues. The V and J ends lost 5 bases and 5 bases respectively, with 9 bases between them. CDR1 and CDR2 (germline): SGHTA, FQGNSA.

The chain is built from TRBV28 and TRBJ1-5; D not resolved. Per germline, CDR1 MDHEN and CDR2 SYDVKM. The CDR3 covers 19 residues. Between the trimmed V and J ends, which lost 2 bases and 5 bases, there was a span of 25 bases. CDR3 nucleotides: TGTGCCAGCAGTTTAGCGACTAGCGGGAACGGAGGGTGGGATCAGCCCCAGCATTTT. Its translation: CASSLATSGNGGWDQPQHF.

The chain carries TRBV20-1 and TRBJ2-6, with D possibly matching TRBD2 (5 bases). The CDR3 is made up of 15 amino acids. Between the trimmed V and J ends, which lost 1 base and 4 bases, there was a span of 11 bases. CDR1 is DFQATT, CDR2 SNEGSKA, per germline (reference sequence). CDR3: CSARVGSSGANVLTF. The CDR3 DNA reads as TGCAGTGCTAGAGTTGGGAGTTCAGGGGCCAACGTCCTGACTTTC.

The rearrangement links TRBV25-1 to TRBJ2-1, with TRBD2 matching 11 bases. V shed 1 base and J 6 bases; nucleotides not matched to a gene: 5. This CDR3 has 16 residues. Germline CDR1 is MGHDK and CDR2 is SYGVNS. This CDR3 reads CASSELVSGRANEQFF. The DNA for the CDR3 is TGTGCCAGCAGTGAATTGGTTAGCGGGAGGGCCAATGAGCAGTTCTTC.

This clonotype showed up many times. The V call is TRBV6-5, the J call TRBJ2-5, with 7 bases identical to TRBD1. Germline values: CDR1 MNHEY, CDR2 SVGAGI. CDR3 length: 13 amino acids. V trimming: 2 bases; J trimming: 3 bases; junction bases outside the gene matches: 0. The CDR3, as DNA: TGTGCCAGCAGTTACGGGACAGAAGAGACCCAGTACTTC. It is translated as CASSYGTEETQYF.

This chain joins TRBV10-3 and TRBJ2-7; no clear D gene. The DNA matches TRBJ2-5 better at its end, which makes the J call doubtful. The CDR3 contains 16 residues. In germline, CDR1 is ENHRY, CDR2 SYGVKD. CDR3 sequence: CAISESPAPDRETQYF. As DNA, the CDR3 is TGTGCCATCAGTGAGTCGCCGGCCCCTGATAGGGAGACCCAGTACTTC.

This clonotype was seen a handful of times. The chain joins TRBV7-3 to TRBJ2-5; no definite D call. The germline V gene has CDR1 SGHTA and CDR2 FQGTGA. V dropped 0 bases and J dropped 1 base, with 9 bases sitting between them. The CDR3 sequence is 15 residues long. The CDR3 DNA sequence: TGTGCCAGCAGCTTAACGTCCGGGTTCCAAGAGACCCAGTACTTC. As protein: CASSLTSGFQETQYF.

This clonotype appeared a single time. At one of its ends the junction is not consistent with the germline gene, which may arise from a read error. The chain carries TRBV6-5 and TRBJ2-5; TRBD1 might be the D (6 bases). The CDR3 sequence is 16 residues long. Germline V CDR1 and CDR2: MNHEY, SVGAGI. The CDR3 DNA follows: TGTGCCGGCAGCCCCCGGGACCCGTCGAGGGGGGAGACCCAGTACTTC. Translating gives CAGSPRDPSRGETQYF.

The J gene is TRBJ1-4, the V gene TRBV7-9, with D hard to call. The CDR3 covers 16 residues. From germline, CDR1 is SEHNR and CDR2 FQNEAQ (reference sequence). V was trimmed by 3 bases and J by 3 bases, leaving 14 bases between them. This CDR3 is CASSFIPAGANEKLFF. The CDR3, as DNA: TGTGCCAGCAGCTTTATCCCCGCCGGGGCTAATGAAAAACTGTTTTTT.

This clonotype appeared many times. The chain has TRBV9 and TRBJ2-7; 10 nucleotides line up with TRBD2. The CDR3 runs 17 residues. Germline CDR1 is SGDLS and CDR2 is YYNGEE. The trim removed 4 bases at V and 5 bases at J, leaving 15 bases unmatched. CDR3 nucleotides: TGTGCCAGCAGCCCCAGGGTTGGGGCTAGCGGGAGCGACGAGCAGTACTTC. Translating it yields CASSPRVGASGSDEQYF.

The chain couples TRBV29-1 to TRBJ2-1; 8 bases agree with TRBD2. Judging by the DNA end, TRBJ2-7 fits better; the J call may be wrong. From germline, CDR1 is SQVTM and CDR2 ANQGSEA. CDR3 size: 16 residues. CDR3 nucleotide sequence: TGCAGCGTTGAAGATACAGCGGGAGATTTTTACAATGAGCAGTACTTC. Translated: CSVEDTAGDFYNEQYF.

This clonotype was seen only a few times. The chain is built from TRBV7-9 and TRBJ2-7, with D possibly matching TRBD1 (6 bases). Germline loops: CDR1 SEHNR, CDR2 FQNEAQ (reference sequence). V was pared by 6 bases and J by 3 bases, with 15 bases between. There are 14 residues in the CDR3. CDR3 region: CASRPSGTLYEQYF. The CDR3 DNA follows: TGTGCCAGCAGACCAAGTGGGACACTCTACGAGCAGTACTTC.

This clonotype was counted between two and nine times. V usage is TRBV20-1 and J usage is TRBJ2-3, with no clear D. The ends were cut back, 3 bases at V and 4 bases at J, with 14 bases in the middle. The CDR3 extends over 14 amino acids. Germline CDR1 DFQATT, CDR2 SNEGSKA (reference sequence). In DNA, the CDR3 is TGCAGTGCTAGCAGCCTGTCAACTTCAGATACGCAGTATTTT. This encodes CSASSLSTSDTQYF.